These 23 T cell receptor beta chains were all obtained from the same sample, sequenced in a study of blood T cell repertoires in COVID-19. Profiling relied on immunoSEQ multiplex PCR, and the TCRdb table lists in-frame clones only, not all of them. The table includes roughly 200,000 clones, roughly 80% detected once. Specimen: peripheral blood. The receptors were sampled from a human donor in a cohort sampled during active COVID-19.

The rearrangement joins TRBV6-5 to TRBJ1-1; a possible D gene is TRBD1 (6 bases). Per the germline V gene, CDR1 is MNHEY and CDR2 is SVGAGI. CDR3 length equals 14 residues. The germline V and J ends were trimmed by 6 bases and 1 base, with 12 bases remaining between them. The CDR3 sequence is CASRAGVGNTEAFF. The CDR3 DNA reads TGTGCCAGCAGAGCAGGGGTGGGGAACACTGAAGCTTTCTTT.

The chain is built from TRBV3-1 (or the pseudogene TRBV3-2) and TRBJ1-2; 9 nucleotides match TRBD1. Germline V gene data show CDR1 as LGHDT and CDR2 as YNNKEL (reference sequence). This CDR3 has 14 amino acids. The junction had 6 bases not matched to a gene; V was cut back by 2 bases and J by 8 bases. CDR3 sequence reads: CASSQRGQGYGYTF. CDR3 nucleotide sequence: TGTGCCAGCAGCCAACGAGGACAGGGGTACGGCTACACCTTC.

In DNA, the CDR3 is TGTGCCAGCAGTTTTGCGGGGGCCTACGAGCAGTACTTC. Its protein is CASSFAGAYEQYF. The chain is built from TRBV27 and TRBJ2-7, with 7 nucleotides matching TRBD2. With 3 bases clipped from V and 2 bases from J, the junction kept 1 base outside the gene matches. From germline, CDR1 is MNHEY and CDR2 SMNVEV (reference sequence). This CDR3 has 13 residues.

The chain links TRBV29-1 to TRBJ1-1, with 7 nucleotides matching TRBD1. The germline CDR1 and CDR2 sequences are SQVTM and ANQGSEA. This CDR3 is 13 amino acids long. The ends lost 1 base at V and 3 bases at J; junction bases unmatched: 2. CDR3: CSVEVDRDTEAFF. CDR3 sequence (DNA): TGCAGCGTTGAAGTTGACAGGGACACTGAAGCTTTCTTT.

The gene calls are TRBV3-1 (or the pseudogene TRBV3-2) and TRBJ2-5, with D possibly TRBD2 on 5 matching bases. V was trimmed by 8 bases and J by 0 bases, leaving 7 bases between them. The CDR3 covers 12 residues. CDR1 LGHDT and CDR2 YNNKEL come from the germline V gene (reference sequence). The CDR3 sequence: CASRGDQETQYF. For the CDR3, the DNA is TGTGCCAGCCGGGGAGACCAAGAGACCCAGTACTTC.

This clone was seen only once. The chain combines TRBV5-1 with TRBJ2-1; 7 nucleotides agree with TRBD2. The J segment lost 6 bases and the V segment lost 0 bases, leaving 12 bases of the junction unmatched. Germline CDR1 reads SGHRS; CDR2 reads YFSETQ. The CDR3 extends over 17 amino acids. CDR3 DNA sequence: TGCGCCAGCAGCTTGGGTCCTCGCGGGAGAATGAGCAATGAGCAGTTCTTC. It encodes CASSLGPRGRMSNEQFF.

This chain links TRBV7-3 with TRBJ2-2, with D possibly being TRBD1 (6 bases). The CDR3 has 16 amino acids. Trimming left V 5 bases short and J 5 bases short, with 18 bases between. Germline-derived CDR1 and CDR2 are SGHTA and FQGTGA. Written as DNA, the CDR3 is TGTGCCAGCAGCCTCGGACAGACAGGTCGAACCGGGGAGCTGTTTTTT. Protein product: CASSLGQTGRTGELFF.

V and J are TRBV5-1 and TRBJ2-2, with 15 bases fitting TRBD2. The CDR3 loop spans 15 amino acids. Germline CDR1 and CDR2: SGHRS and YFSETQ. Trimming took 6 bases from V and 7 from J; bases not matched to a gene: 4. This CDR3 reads CASKKGLAGGGELFF. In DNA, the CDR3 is TGCGCCAGCAAGAAGGGACTAGCGGGAGGCGGGGAGCTGTTTTTT.

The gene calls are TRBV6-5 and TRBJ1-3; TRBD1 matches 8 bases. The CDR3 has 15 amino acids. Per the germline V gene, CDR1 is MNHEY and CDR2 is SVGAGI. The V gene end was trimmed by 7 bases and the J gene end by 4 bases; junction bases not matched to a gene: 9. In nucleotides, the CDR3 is TGTGCCAGCACCCTGACGACAGGGGCCGGAAACACCATATATTTT. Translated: CASTLTTGAGNTIYF.

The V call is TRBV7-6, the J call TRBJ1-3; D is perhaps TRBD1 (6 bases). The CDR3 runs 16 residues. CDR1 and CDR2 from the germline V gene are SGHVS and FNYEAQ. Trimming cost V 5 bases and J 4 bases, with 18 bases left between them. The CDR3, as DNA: TGTGCCAGCAGCCTCTCATCGGTGGGGGCGGGAAACACCATATATTTT. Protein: CASSLSSVGAGNTIYF. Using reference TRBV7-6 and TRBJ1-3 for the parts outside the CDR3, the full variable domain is GAGVSQSPRYKVTKRGQDVALRCDPISGHVSLYWYRQALGQGPEFLTYFNYEAQQDKSGLPNDRFSAERPEGSISTLTIQRTEQRDSAMYRCASSLSSVGAGNTIYFGEGSWLTVV.

In DNA form, the CDR3 reads TGTGCCAGCAGTTCTGACAGGGCATACACCTCCTACGAGCAGTACGTC. It codes for CASSSDRAYTSYEQYV. This chain links TRBV2 with TRBJ2-7, with 7 bases aligning to TRBD1. V lost 5 bases and J lost 0; bases outside the gene matches: 10. Germline-derived CDR1 and CDR2 are SNHLY and FYNNEI. The CDR3 has 16 amino acids.

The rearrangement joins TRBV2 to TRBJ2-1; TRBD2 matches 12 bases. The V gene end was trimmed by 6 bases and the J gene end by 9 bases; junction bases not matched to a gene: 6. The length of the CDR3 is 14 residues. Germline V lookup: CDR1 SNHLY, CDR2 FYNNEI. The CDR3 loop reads CASRTGLAGIEQFF. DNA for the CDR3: TGTGCCAGCAGGACCGGACTAGCGGGAATTGAGCAGTTCTTC.

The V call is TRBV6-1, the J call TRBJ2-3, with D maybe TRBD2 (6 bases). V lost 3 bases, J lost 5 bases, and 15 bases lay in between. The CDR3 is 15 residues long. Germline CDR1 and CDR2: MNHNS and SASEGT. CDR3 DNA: TGTGCCAGCAGTGATGCGGGGCCTCGCAGAGATACGCAGTATTTT. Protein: CASSDAGPRRDTQYF.

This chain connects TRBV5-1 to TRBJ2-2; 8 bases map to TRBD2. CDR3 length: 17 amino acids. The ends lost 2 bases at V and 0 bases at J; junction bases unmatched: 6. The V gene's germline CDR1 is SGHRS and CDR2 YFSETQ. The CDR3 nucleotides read TGCGCCAGCAGCTTTACTAGCGGAGCCGCGAACACCGGGGAGCTGTTTTTT. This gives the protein CASSFTSGAANTGELFF.

This CDR3 is CASSLTGGMNTEAFF. The CDR3 DNA sequence: TGTGCCAGCTCACTGACAGGGGGAATGAACACTGAAGCTTTCTTT. The gene calls are TRBV18 and TRBJ1-1; 9 bases match TRBD1. Unmatched junction bases numbered 3, after V lost 4 bases and J lost 0 bases. The germline V gene encodes CDR1 KGHSH and CDR2 LQKENI. The CDR3 sequence is 15 residues long.

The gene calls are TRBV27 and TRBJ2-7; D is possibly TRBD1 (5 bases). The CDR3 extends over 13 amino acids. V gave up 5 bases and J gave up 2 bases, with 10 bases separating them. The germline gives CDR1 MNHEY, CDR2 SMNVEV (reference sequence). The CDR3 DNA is TGTGCCAGCAGTACCTGGGGCCCCTACGAGCAGTACTTC. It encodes CASSTWGPYEQYF.

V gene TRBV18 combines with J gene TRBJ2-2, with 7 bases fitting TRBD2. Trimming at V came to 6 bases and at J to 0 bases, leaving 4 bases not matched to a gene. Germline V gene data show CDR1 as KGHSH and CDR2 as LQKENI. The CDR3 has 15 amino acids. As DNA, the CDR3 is TGTGCCAGCTCGGCTAGCGGCGCGAACACCGGGGAGCTGTTTTTT. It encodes CASSASGANTGELFF.

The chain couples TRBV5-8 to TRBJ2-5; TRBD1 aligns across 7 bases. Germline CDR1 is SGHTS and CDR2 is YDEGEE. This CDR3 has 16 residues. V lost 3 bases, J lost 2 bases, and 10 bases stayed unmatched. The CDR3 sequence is CASSWMGQQPQETQYF. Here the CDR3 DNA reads TGTGCCAGCAGCTGGATGGGACAGCAACCACAAGAGACCCAGTACTTC.

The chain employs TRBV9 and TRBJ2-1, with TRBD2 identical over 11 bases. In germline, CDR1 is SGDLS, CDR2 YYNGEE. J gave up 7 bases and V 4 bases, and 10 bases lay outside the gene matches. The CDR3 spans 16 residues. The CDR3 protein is CASSLSGRAWENEQFF. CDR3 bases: TGTGCCAGCAGCCTTAGCGGGAGGGCCTGGGAAAATGAGCAGTTCTTC.

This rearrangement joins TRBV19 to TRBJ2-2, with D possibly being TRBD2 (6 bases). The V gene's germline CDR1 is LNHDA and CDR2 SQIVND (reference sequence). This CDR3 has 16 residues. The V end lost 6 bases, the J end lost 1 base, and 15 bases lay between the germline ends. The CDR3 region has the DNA TGTGCCAGTAGACTTACCTGGCGGGAGAACACCGGGGAGCTGTTTTTT. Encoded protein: CASRLTWRENTGELFF.

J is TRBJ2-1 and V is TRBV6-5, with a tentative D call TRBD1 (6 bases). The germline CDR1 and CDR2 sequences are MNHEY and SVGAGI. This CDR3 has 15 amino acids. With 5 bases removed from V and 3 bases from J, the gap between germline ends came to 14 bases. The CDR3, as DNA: TGTGCCAGCAGTCCTGGGGGCCGCTACTACAATGAGCAGTTCTTC. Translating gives CASSPGGRYYNEQFF.

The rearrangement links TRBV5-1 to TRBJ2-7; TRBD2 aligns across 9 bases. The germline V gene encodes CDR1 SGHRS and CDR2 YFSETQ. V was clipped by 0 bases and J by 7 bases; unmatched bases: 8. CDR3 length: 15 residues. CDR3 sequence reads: CASSLVRGGAGEQYV. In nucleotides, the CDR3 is TGCGCCAGCAGCTTGGTTCGCGGGGGGGCGGGAGAGCAGTACGTC.

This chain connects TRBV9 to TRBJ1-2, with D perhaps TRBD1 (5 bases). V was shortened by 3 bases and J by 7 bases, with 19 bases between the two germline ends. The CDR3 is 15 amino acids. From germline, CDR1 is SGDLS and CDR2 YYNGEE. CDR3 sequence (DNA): TGTGCCAGCAGCGGGTTTCGGGAGGGGCATATTGGCTACACCTTC. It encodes CASSGFREGHIGYTF.